These 2 T cell receptor beta chains were sequenced from one sample in a study of shared clonotypes between healthy human individuals. The assay was immunoSEQ multiplex PCR, and TCRdb's table has in-frame clones only and misses some. The sample consists of about 1.1 million clones, around three quarters of them appearing once. Sequences were obtained from memory CD4+ T cells from PBMCs. Described subset: CD45RA-negative fraction. All receptors derive from a man between 18 and 29 years old in good health. Some clones in this sample may be carry-over from other donors' samples.

The chain is built from TRBV29-1 and TRBJ2-6, with D tentatively TRBD2 (5 bases). Trimming shortened V by 5 bases and J by 0 bases, and 8 bases separated the two germline ends. Germline loops: CDR1 SQVTM, CDR2 ANQGSEA. The CDR3 is 14 residues long. DNA for the CDR3: TGCAGCGTTTATACTAGCTCTGGGGCCAACGTCCTGACTTTC. This gives the protein CSVYTSSGANVLTF.

The rearrangement joins TRBV28 to TRBJ1-1; 7 positions match TRBD1. V was pared by 1 base and J by 8 bases, with 7 bases of the junction left unmatched. The CDR3 is made up of 14 amino acids. Germline CDR1 reads MDHEN; CDR2 reads SYDVKM. CDR3 in amino acids: CASSLSDRVAEAFF. CDR3 bases: TGTGCCAGCAGTTTATCCGACAGGGTCGCAGAAGCTTTCTTT.